The rows below give T cell receptor beta chains drawn from one sample of a study of blood T cell repertoires in COVID-19. Method: immunoSEQ multiplex PCR; TCRdb's copy keeps in-frame clones and lacks some. Among tens of thousands of clones listed, about 83% were seen once. The sequenced sample was peripheral blood. These receptors were collected from a man in his sixties or seventies with acute or convalescent COVID-19. CDR3s include the opening cysteine and the closing phenylalanine or tryptophan. A D gene is named only where the DNA matches it firmly. Rows may omit the clone size; those that give it use once, few, many or a size class.

CDR3aa | CDR3nt | v_gene | d_gene | j_gene | abundance
CASKLAGGLGGTQYF | TGTGCCAGCAAACTAGCGGGAGGGTTGGGAGGGACCCAGTACTTC | TRBV28 | TRBD2 | TRBJ2-5 | -
CASSPPGTGNTIYF | TGTGCCAGCAGCCCCCCGGGGACTGGAAACACCATATATTTT | TRBV7-8 | - | TRBJ1-3 | -
CASSPGTSGRVEQFF | TGTGCCAGCAGCCCCGGGACTAGCGGGAGGGTCGAGCAGTTCTTC | TRBV11-3 | TRBD2 | TRBJ2-1 | -
CASSPAAGNTIYF | TGTGCCAGCAGCCCTGCGGCTGGAAACACCATATATTTT | TRBV11-2 | - | TRBJ1-3 | -
CASSLGGQSYNEQFF | TGTGCCAGCAGCTTAGGCGGACAGAGTTACAATGAGCAGTTCTTC | TRBV7-2 | - | TRBJ2-1 | -
CASSPGQGAGNQPQHF | TGCGCCAGCAGCCCGGGACAGGGGGCCGGCAATCAGCCCCAGCATTTT | TRBV4-1 | TRBD1 | TRBJ1-5 | -
CASRLTVNTEAFF | TGTGCCAGCAGGCTTACAGTGAACACTGAAGCTTTCTTT | TRBV6-4 | - | TRBJ1-1 | -
CAILPRDRDNEQYF | TGTGCCATCCTACCCCGGGACAGGGATAACGAGCAGTACTTC | TRBV28 | TRBD1 | TRBJ2-7 | few
CASSRDTVQETQYF | TGTGCCAGCAGTAGGGACACTGTCCAAGAGACCCAGTACTTC | TRBV6-5 | - | TRBJ2-5 | -
CASSYSGQGAGTEAFF | TGTGCCAGCAGTTACTCCGGACAGGGGGCCGGGACTGAAGCTTTCTTT | TRBV6-6 | TRBD1 | TRBJ1-1 | -
CASSRTSGGNTGELFF | TGTGCCAGCAGCCGTACTAGCGGGGGAAACACCGGGGAGCTGTTTTTT | TRBV4-2 | TRBD2 | TRBJ2-2 | -
CASSLYPFQDGYTF | TGTGCCAGCAGTCTCTACCCGTTTCAGGATGGCTACACCTTC | TRBV28 | - | TRBJ1-2 | once
CATSSRSGDGNIQYF | TGTGCCACCAGCTCTAGATCGGGGGATGGGAACATTCAGTACTTC | TRBV15 | - | TRBJ2-4 | -
CASSRLGQVHGYTF | TGTGCCAGCAGCCGACTGGGACAGGTCCATGGCTACACCTTC | TRBV3-1/TRBV3-2 | TRBD1 | TRBJ1-2 | -
CASEGTSETQYF | TGCGCCAGCGAGGGGACAAGTGAGACCCAGTACTTC | TRBV5-1 | - | TRBJ2-5 | -
CASSLLTGYEQYF | TGTGCCAGCAGCTTATTGACGGGCTACGAGCAGTACTTC | TRBV7-9 | - | TRBJ2-7 | -
CASSIAEGDRGGYTF | TGTGCCAGTAGTATAGCGGAAGGGGATCGCGGTGGCTACACCTTC | TRBV19 | - | TRBJ1-2 | -
CASSPGQIQETQYF | TGTGCCAGCTCACCAGGACAGATACAAGAGACCCAGTACTTC | TRBV18 | - | TRBJ2-5 | -
CASSVSDSYEQYF | TGTGCCAGCAGCGTTTCGGACAGTTACGAGCAGTACTTC | TRBV9 | - | TRBJ2-7 | medium-sized
CAVGSGTGGFGEQFF | TGTGCCGTCGGCTCCGGGACAGGGGGCTTCGGTGAGCAGTTCTTC | TRBV10-3 | TRBD1 | TRBJ2-1 | -
CASSPFGRALPDTQYF | TGTGCCAGCAGTCCCTTCGGGAGGGCCCTTCCAGATACGCAGTATTTT | TRBV7-6 | TRBD2 | TRBJ2-3 | -
CASNDHRLRWFF | TGTGCCAGCAATGACCACAGGTTGAGGTGGTTCTTC | TRBV27 | - | TRBJ2-1 | few
CASSFIGALQETQYF | TGTGCCAGCAGCTTTATAGGGGCCCTCCAAGAGACCCAGTACTTC | TRBV7-8 | - | TRBJ2-5 | -
CASSLEESYEQYF | TGTGCCAGCAGCTTAGAGGAGTCCTACGAGCAGTACTTC | TRBV7-8 | - | TRBJ2-7 | -
CASSLDYGETQYF | TGTGCCAGCAGCTTAGACTACGGGGAGACCCAGTACTTC | TRBV7-2 | - | TRBJ2-5 | -
CAWSVGDEQYF | TGTGCCTGGAGTGTCGGGGACGAGCAGTACTTC | TRBV30 | - | TRBJ2-7 | -
CASSQDWQLNTEAFF | TGCGCCAGCAGCCAAGACTGGCAATTGAACACTGAAGCTTTCTTT | TRBV4-3 | - | TRBJ1-1 | -
CATSGQAGGYQETQYF | TGTGCCACCAGCGGCCAAGCGGGAGGTTACCAAGAGACCCAGTACTTC | TRBV15 | TRBD2 | TRBJ2-5 | -
CASSSLDRGIGGYTF | TGTGCCAGCAGCTCCCTGGACAGGGGTATAGGTGGCTACACCTTC | TRBV3-1/TRBV3-2 | TRBD1 | TRBJ1-2 | -
CASRSGGTGNEKLFF | TGTGCCAGCAGGTCGGGGGGGACAGGGAATGAAAAACTGTTTTTT | TRBV5-4 | TRBD1 | TRBJ1-4 | -
CASSYRRSTRGYNEQFF | TGTGCCAGCAGTTACCGCAGGTCGACGCGGGGTTACAATGAGCAGTTCTTC | TRBV6-2/TRBV6-3 | - | TRBJ2-1 | -
CASSEGAGQPQHF | TGTGCCAGCAGCGAGGGGGCCGGTCAGCCCCAGCATTTT | TRBV13 | TRBD1 | TRBJ1-5 | -